There are a few counts of the clone carrying this T cell receptor beta chain. Its antigen is not identified. Extraction and reverse transcription of RNA yielded cDNA as the sequencing template. TCRdb's copy holds only in-frame clones and misses some; the assay was immunoSEQ multiplex PCR. The data hold around 190,000 clones, with 60% observed a single time. These data come from a study of CD8+ T cells in alopecia areata. Study-level background: Patients in the treated group were given tofacitinib by mouth, 5 to 10 mg twice a day. Study-level findings and limits: In blood and scalp, many expanded lesional clones persisted during tofacitinib. Across lesional scalp, and particularly alopecia totalis/universalis, clonality surpassed that of normal scalp.

As for treatment: oral pan-JAK inhibitor, 5-10 mg twice daily. The CDR3 is 14 residues long. The V gene lost 0 bases and the J gene lost 0 bases, with 6 bases spanning the gap. CDR1 SGDLS and CDR2 YYNGEE come from the germline V gene. This receptor was identified in a human donor with alopecia areata. The source was CD4+ T cells sorted from blood, collected at week 24, from a patient treated with tofacitinib. V usage is TRBV9 and J usage is TRBJ1-1; D is undetermined. CDR3 residues: CASSVVQLNTEAFF. The CDR3 nucleotides are TGTGCCAGCAGCGTAGTGCAGCTGAACACTGAAGCTTTCTTT.